This T cell receptor beta chain was sequenced for a study of breast tumors, draining lymph nodes, adjacent tissues. Findings and caveats of the study: Tumor TCR diversity was below lymph nodes but above nontumor tissue. Luminal-like breast cancer showed significantly greater tumor-nontumor repertoire similarity than basal-like breast cancer did. Data fit most tumor T cells coming from lymph node, expanding in tumor.

The lymph nodes were axillary draining lymph nodes from breast cancer patients. The germline V gene has CDR1 MNHEY and CDR2 SVGAGI. The CDR3 runs to 13 residues. A note on this clonotype: Its antigen is undetermined. A read error may account for a junction end that differs from germline.

MiXCR, run by TCRdb on the multiplex PCR reads, gives a single entry per CDR3 protein. The sample has about 230,000 distinct CDR3 sequences, about 34% seen once. V and J are TRBV6-5 and TRBJ2-7; D gene unclear. The sequence was obtained from a female donor with breast cancer. Some clones in this sample may be carry-over from other donors' samples. The sequenced material came from axillary lymph node tissue. CDR3 nucleotides: TGTGCCAGCAGTCACTCAGGCAGAAACGTGCAGTACTTC. Residues: CASSHSGRNVQYF.